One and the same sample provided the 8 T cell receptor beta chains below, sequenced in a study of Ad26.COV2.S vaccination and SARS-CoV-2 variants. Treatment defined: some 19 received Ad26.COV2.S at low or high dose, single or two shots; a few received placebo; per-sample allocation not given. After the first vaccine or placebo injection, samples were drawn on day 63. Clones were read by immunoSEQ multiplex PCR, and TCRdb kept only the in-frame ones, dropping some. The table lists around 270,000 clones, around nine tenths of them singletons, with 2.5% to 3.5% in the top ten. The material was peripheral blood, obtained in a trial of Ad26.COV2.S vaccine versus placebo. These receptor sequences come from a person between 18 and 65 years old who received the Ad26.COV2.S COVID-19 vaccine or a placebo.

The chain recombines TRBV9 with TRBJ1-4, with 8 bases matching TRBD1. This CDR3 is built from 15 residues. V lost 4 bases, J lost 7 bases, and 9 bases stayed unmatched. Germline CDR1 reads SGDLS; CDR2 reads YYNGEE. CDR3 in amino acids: CASSSQGAGGEKLFF. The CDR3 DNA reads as TGTGCCAGCAGCTCCCAGGGGGCAGGGGGTGAAAAACTGTTTTTT.

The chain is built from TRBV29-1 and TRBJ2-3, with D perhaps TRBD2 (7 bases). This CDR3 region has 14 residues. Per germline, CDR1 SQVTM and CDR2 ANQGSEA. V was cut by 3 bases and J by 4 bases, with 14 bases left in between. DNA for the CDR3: TGCAGCGTTGACGGGGGGCCGGATGCAGATACGCAGTATTTT. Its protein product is CSVDGGPDADTQYF.

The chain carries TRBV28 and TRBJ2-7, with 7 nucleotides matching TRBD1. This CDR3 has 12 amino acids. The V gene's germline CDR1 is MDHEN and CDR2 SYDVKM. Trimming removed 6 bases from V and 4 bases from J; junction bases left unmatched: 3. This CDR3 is CASSQQGYEQYV. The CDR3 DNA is TGTGCCAGCAGCCAACAGGGGTACGAGCAGTACGTC.

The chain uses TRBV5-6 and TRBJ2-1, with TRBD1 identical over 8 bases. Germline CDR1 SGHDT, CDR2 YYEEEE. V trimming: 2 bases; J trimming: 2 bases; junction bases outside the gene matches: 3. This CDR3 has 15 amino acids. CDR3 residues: CASSFRDRPYNEQFF. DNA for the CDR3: TGTGCCAGCAGCTTCCGGGACAGGCCCTACAATGAGCAGTTCTTC.

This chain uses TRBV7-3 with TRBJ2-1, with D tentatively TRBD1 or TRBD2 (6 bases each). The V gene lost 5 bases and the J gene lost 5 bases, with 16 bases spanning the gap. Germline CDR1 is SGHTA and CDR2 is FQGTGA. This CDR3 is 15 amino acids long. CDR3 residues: CASSIRGPRDNEQFF. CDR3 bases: TGTGCCAGCAGCATCCGGGGGCCCCGAGACAATGAGCAGTTCTTC.

The CDR3 region has the DNA TGTGCCAGCTCACCGAGGACAGGGAGGGCAGATACGCAGTATTTT. Amino acids: CASSPRTGRADTQYF. The chain joins TRBV18 to TRBJ2-3, with a weak D call TRBD1 (8 bases). CDR3 length: 15 amino acids. V lost 3 bases, J lost 4 bases, and 14 bases lay in between. CDR1 and CDR2 from the germline V gene are KGHSH and LQKENI. Complete variable domain (other parts from reference TRBV18 and TRBJ2-3): NAGVMQNPRHLVRRRGQEARLRCSPMKGHSHVYWYRQLPEEGLKFMVYLQKENIIDESGMPKERFSAEFPKEGPSILRIQQVVRGDSAAYFCASSPRTGRADTQYFGPGTRLTVL.

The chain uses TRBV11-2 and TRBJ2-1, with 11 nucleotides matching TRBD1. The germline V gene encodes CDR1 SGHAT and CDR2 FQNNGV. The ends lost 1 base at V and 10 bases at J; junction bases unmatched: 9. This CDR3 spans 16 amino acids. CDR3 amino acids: CASSLVSGQGAQEQFF. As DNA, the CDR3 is TGTGCCAGCAGCTTAGTTAGCGGACAGGGGGCACAGGAGCAGTTCTTC.

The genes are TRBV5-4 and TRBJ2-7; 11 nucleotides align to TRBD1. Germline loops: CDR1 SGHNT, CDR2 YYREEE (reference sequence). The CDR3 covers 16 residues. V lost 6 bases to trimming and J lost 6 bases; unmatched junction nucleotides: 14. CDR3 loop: CASTPSPRTGGVEQYF. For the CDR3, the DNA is TGTGCCAGCACCCCCTCCCCCCGGACAGGGGGCGTCGAGCAGTACTTC. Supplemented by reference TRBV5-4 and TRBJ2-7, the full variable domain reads ETGVTQSPTHLIKTRGQQVTLRCSSQSGHNTVSWYQQALGQGPQFIFQYYREEENGRGNFPPRFSGLQFPNYSSELNVNALELDDSALYLCASTPSPRTGGVEQYFGPGTRLTVT.